Listed below are T cell receptor beta chains from one sample, sequenced in a study of lymphopenia after photon versus proton radiotherapy. Clones were sequenced by immunoSEQ multiplex PCR, and TCRdb holds only the in-frame ones, with some missing. The sample lists about 40,000 clones, over 65% occurring once. Sequencing was performed on peripheral blood, taken from a patient treated with photon-based radiotherapy. The receptors here all came from a man over 45 with gastric cancer. CDR3s include the opening cysteine and the closing phenylalanine or tryptophan.

TRBV7-8 CASRGRDRAWVQYF
TRBV6-6 CASSSSSSGNTIYF
TRBV7-2 CASSPMSLTYNEQFF
TRBV5-1 CASSLGPLRTAGGDEQYF
TRBV28 CASSLGQGKPQHF
TRBV29-1 CSVGLAGGSGGETQYF
TRBV30 CAWSVRAGLRNTGELFF
TRBV19 CASSPPGSSRPGELFF
TRBV2 CASSEGTEAFF
TRBV6-5 CASRPDRGESYEQYF
TRBV6-1 CASRTGGYTGELFF
TRBV7-2 CASSLGLTDTQYF
TRBV5-4 CASSDPTASTDTQYF
TRBV10-3 CAISESGQTQNQPQHF
TRBV6-1 CASRGTGIHGYTF
TRBV28 CASIEQGYQPQHF
TRBV30 CAWSVYSEDEQFF
TRBV18 CASSPADGKAFF
TRBV5-4 CASSLLGSGNTIYF
TRBV29-1 CSVRQTNTGELFF
TRBV5-1 CASNKGGSSYNEQFF
TRBV4-3 CASSQDVVAGAQYF
TRBV7-9 CASSPLSHTGELFF
TRBV7-8 CASSAEGALANTEAFF
TRBV5-8 CASSPRQGGDTQYF
TRBV7-6 CASSSTSGSYNEQFF
TRBV11-2 CASSPWLAEPWSQYF
TRBV6-1 CASSERNEQFF
TRBV15 CATSRGQNTEAFF
TRBV6-5 CASSYVGGAQKLFF
TRBV10-3 CAISELRPSISGNTIYF
TRBV15 CATSTGRPGPYNEQFF
TRBV5-1 CASSRLQDSYEQYF
TRBV14 CASSPPGQGYYEQYF
TRBV18 CASSPRGVEGYTF
TRBV5-6 CASSLPTGFQETQYF
TRBV5-6 CASSLGQLTDTQYF
TRBV7-2 CASSLGGQGFQPQHF
TRBV9 CASSVGTSGSYGTQYF
TRBV27 CASRLSGRGSYEQYF